This TCR beta chain derives from a study of human T cells and chemical hapten exposure. Study observations and caveats: TCRs whose frequency exceeded 1 in 1000 remained the same following DPC sensitization.

Time point described: patch test 3, about 24 weeks after DPC sensitization. Regarding treatment: therapeutic diphenylcyclopropenone sensitization with weekly scalp DPC. Trimming removed 3 bases at V and 6 bases at J, with 10 bases between. From germline, CDR1 is SNHLY and CDR2 FYNNEI. The CDR3 is 13 amino acids. TCRdb reprocessed the RACE reads via MiXCR and lists one record per CDR3 protein. The sample lists about 190,000 distinct CDR3 sequences; around 25% were seen once. This clonotype was seen only a few times. Antigen specificity is unknown. The sequencing here drew on whole blood, taken in connection with sensitization to the hapten diphenylcyclopropenone (DPC). The rearrangement joins TRBV2 to TRBJ2-3; D ambiguous. This TCR derives from a woman aged 40-49 years with alopecia areata. Some clones in this sample may be carry-over from other donors' samples. The CDR3 DNA sequence: TGTGCCAGCAGTGATAGTAGCCCCGATACGCAGTATTTT. The encoded protein is CASSDSSPDTQYF.